Listed below are T cell receptor beta chains from one sample, sequenced in a study of neurological immune-mediated disorders. MiXCR, run by TCRdb on the 5' RACE reads, gives a single entry per CDR3 protein. Of tens of thousands of distinct CDR3 sequences in the sample, about 22% were seen once. Sequencing was done on a sample of PBMCs. The source is a man aged 60-69 years with HTLV-1-associated myelopathy (HAM/TSP). CDR3s include the opening cysteine and the closing phenylalanine or tryptophan. Each record gives: clone size, J gene, D gene, V gene, CDR3 DNA, CDR3 protein. A D gene is named only where the DNA matches it firmly. Only part of the rows carry a size: once, few, many, or a class if the clone is expanded.

clone size: many; J gene: TRBJ2-7; D gene: TRBD2; V gene: TRBV20-1; CDR3 DNA: TGCAGTGCTCTAGCGGGAAAACGCGGCGAGCAGTACTTC; CDR3 protein: CSALAGKRGEQYF
clone size: few; J gene: TRBJ1-2; D gene: TRBD1; V gene: TRBV5-1; CDR3 DNA: TGCGCCAGCAGCTTGAAGGTTTCGGGACAGCGGGCCGGAGACTATGGCTACACCTTC; CDR3 protein: CASSLKVSGQRAGDYGYTF
clone size: many; J gene: TRBJ2-1; D gene: NA; V gene: TRBV4-2; CDR3 DNA: TGTGCCAGCAGCCAAGTTAGTAGCGGCAATGAGCAGTTCTTC; CDR3 protein: CASSQVSSGNEQFF
clone size: many; J gene: TRBJ2-7; D gene: TRBD1; V gene: TRBV2; CDR3 DNA: TGTGCCAGCAGTTTAGACAGGGTTGAGCAGTACTTC; CDR3 protein: CASSLDRVEQYF
clone size: once; J gene: TRBJ2-3; D gene: NA; V gene: TRBV4-2; CDR3 DNA: TGTGCCAGCAGCCGAGTTAGGACACAGGGTTCTAGCACAGATACGCAGTATTTT; CDR3 protein: CASSRVRTQGSSTDTQYF
clone size: many; J gene: TRBJ1-1; D gene: NA; V gene: TRBV4-2; CDR3 DNA: TGTGCCAGCAGCCAAGAAATTGGTGCGGGCAGGAACACTGAAGCTTTCTTT; CDR3 protein: CASSQEIGAGRNTEAFF
clone size: many; J gene: TRBJ2-1; D gene: NA; V gene: TRBV5-5; CDR3 DNA: TGTGCCAGCAGTCCTCCGGGAGTCGATCACTACCCCAGGTTCTTC; CDR3 protein: CASSPPGVDHYPRFF
clone size: many; J gene: TRBJ2-6; D gene: TRBD2; V gene: TRBV12-3/TRBV12-4; CDR3 DNA: TGTGCCAGCAGTCGGGACTACGGCTCTGGGGCCAACGTCCTGACTTTC; CDR3 protein: CASSRDYGSGANVLTF
clone size: many; J gene: TRBJ2-2; D gene: NA; V gene: TRBV5-1; CDR3 DNA: TGCGCCAGCAGCTTCGAGGGGGCCGGGGAGCTGTTTTTT; CDR3 protein: CASSFEGAGELFF
clone size: many; J gene: TRBJ2-5; D gene: NA; V gene: TRBV18; CDR3 DNA: TGTGCCAGCTCACCAGGGGAGACCCAGTACTTC; CDR3 protein: CASSPGETQYF
clone size: many; J gene: TRBJ1-3; D gene: TRBD1; V gene: TRBV12-3/TRBV12-4; CDR3 DNA: TGTGCCAGCAGTTCACGACAGGGCTCTGGAAACACCATATATTTT; CDR3 protein: CASSSRQGSGNTIYF
clone size: many; J gene: TRBJ2-7; D gene: TRBD1; V gene: TRBV24-1; CDR3 DNA: TGTGCCACCAGTGATGACGCCCCCGGGACAGCAAACTACGAGCAGTACTTC; CDR3 protein: CATSDDAPGTANYEQYF
clone size: many; J gene: TRBJ2-1; D gene: TRBD2; V gene: TRBV5-1; CDR3 DNA: TGCGCCAGCAGCTTGGCCCCCGCGCGGGAGGGAAATGAGCAGTTCTTC; CDR3 protein: CASSLAPAREGNEQFF
clone size: once; J gene: TRBJ1-6; D gene: TRBD1; V gene: TRBV7-9; CDR3 DNA: TGTGCCAGCAGCTTACAAACAGGGGGGCCTTCACCCCTACACTTT; CDR3 protein: CASSLQTGGPSPLHF
clone size: many; J gene: TRBJ2-1; D gene: TRBD2; V gene: TRBV29-1; CDR3 DNA: TGCAGCGTTGGCGGGACTAGCGGGAGGCCCTACAATGAGCAGTTCTTC; CDR3 protein: CSVGGTSGRPYNEQFF
clone size: once; J gene: TRBJ2-7; D gene: NA; V gene: TRBV6-5; CDR3 DNA: TGTGCCAGGTTAGAGGACGAGCAGTACTTC; CDR3 protein: CARLEDEQYF
clone size: many; J gene: TRBJ2-2; D gene: TRBD1; V gene: TRBV7-9; CDR3 DNA: TGTGCCAGCAGTCATCGTAGGGGGCGCCGGGACACCGGGGAGCTGTTTTTT; CDR3 protein: CASSHRRGRRDTGELFF
clone size: NA; J gene: TRBJ2-7; D gene: NA; V gene: TRBV20-1; CDR3 DNA: TGCAGTGCTAGCCTCAGCGGTCGAACGCCCGAGCAGTACTTC; CDR3 protein: CSASLSGRTPEQYF
clone size: NA; J gene: TRBJ2-2; D gene: TRBD1; V gene: TRBV5-4; CDR3 DNA: TGTGCCAGTAGCGGCGGGACAGGGGGATCGTGGACCGGGGAGCTGTTTTTT; CDR3 protein: CASSGGTGGSWTGELFF
clone size: NA; J gene: TRBJ2-7; D gene: TRBD2; V gene: TRBV20-1; CDR3 DNA: TGCAGTGCTAGAGATCAGGCGGGAGGGTCCTACGAGCAGTACTTC; CDR3 protein: CSARDQAGGSYEQYF
clone size: many; J gene: TRBJ1-4; D gene: NA; V gene: TRBV5-1; CDR3 DNA: TGCGCCAGCAGCTCCTCCGCTACAGGAGAAAAACTGTTTTTT; CDR3 protein: CASSSSATGEKLFF
clone size: few; J gene: TRBJ2-2; D gene: NA; V gene: TRBV5-1; CDR3 DNA: TGCGCCAGCAACTTGATAGGCTTGAACACCGGGGAGCTGTTTTTT; CDR3 protein: CASNLIGLNTGELFF
clone size: NA; J gene: TRBJ2-3; D gene: TRBD2; V gene: TRBV5-1; CDR3 DNA: TGCGCCAGCAGCTCTCTAGCGGGGTTAACAGATACGCAGTATTTT; CDR3 protein: CASSSLAGLTDTQYF
clone size: many; J gene: TRBJ1-5; D gene: NA; V gene: TRBV2; CDR3 DNA: TGTGCCAGCACCCTCGCGAGGGACATCAATCAGCCCCAGCATTTT; CDR3 protein: CASTLARDINQPQHF
clone size: NA; J gene: TRBJ2-2; D gene: TRBD2; V gene: TRBV7-8; CDR3 DNA: TGTGCCAGCAGCCCGACCCGACTAGCGCAAAACACCGGGGAGCTGTTTTTT; CDR3 protein: CASSPTRLAQNTGELFF
clone size: many; J gene: TRBJ2-1; D gene: TRBD1; V gene: TRBV5-1; CDR3 DNA: TGCGCCAGCAGCCCAAGGACAGGCGGAAGCTCCTACAATGAGCAGTTCTTC; CDR3 protein: CASSPRTGGSSYNEQFF
clone size: NA; J gene: TRBJ2-1; D gene: NA; V gene: TRBV7-2; CDR3 DNA: TGTGTCAGCAGCTTACGCGTGAGTTTATCCTACAATGAGCAGTTCTTC; CDR3 protein: CVSSLRVSLSYNEQFF
clone size: many; J gene: TRBJ2-3; D gene: TRBD2; V gene: TRBV5-1; CDR3 DNA: TGCGCCAGCAGGGCCGGGACTAGCAGCACAGATACGCAGTATTTT; CDR3 protein: CASRAGTSSTDTQYF
clone size: many; J gene: TRBJ2-3; D gene: TRBD2; V gene: TRBV20-1; CDR3 DNA: TGCAGTGCTCAGACTAGCGCAGATACGCAGTATTTT; CDR3 protein: CSAQTSADTQYF
clone size: many; J gene: TRBJ2-2; D gene: TRBD2; V gene: TRBV20-1; CDR3 DNA: TGCAGTGCTAGAGATAGCTTAGCGGGAGTCACCGGGGAGCTGTTTTTT; CDR3 protein: CSARDSLAGVTGELFF
clone size: many; J gene: TRBJ1-5; D gene: TRBD1; V gene: TRBV7-8; CDR3 DNA: TGTGCCAGCAGCTCTCAGGGGGCGGGTCAGCCCCAGCATTTT; CDR3 protein: CASSSQGAGQPQHF
clone size: NA; J gene: TRBJ2-3; D gene: TRBD1; V gene: TRBV10-3; CDR3 DNA: TGTGCCGGCGCCACCGGGACAGGGCTCACAGATACGCAGTATTTT; CDR3 protein: CAGATGTGLTDTQYF
clone size: many; J gene: TRBJ1-4; D gene: NA; V gene: TRBV18; CDR3 DNA: TGTGCCAGCTCACCAATGGGAAAGGGTGAAAAACTGTTTTTT; CDR3 protein: CASSPMGKGEKLFF
clone size: NA; J gene: TRBJ1-5; D gene: NA; V gene: TRBV6-5; CDR3 DNA: TGTGCCAGCAGTGCCAGGGGACCGGGCAATCAGCCCCAGCATTTT; CDR3 protein: CASSARGPGNQPQHF
clone size: many; J gene: TRBJ2-3; D gene: NA; V gene: TRBV5-1; CDR3 DNA: TGCGCCAGCAGCTTGGACACAGATACGCAGTATTTT; CDR3 protein: CASSLDTDTQYF
clone size: many; J gene: TRBJ2-2; D gene: NA; V gene: TRBV5-1; CDR3 DNA: TGCGCCAGTAAACAGGGTCGCACCGGGGAGCTGTTTTTT; CDR3 protein: CASKQGRTGELFF
clone size: NA; J gene: TRBJ2-2; D gene: NA; V gene: TRBV5-1; CDR3 DNA: TGCGCCAGCCGTCGGTGGGCAACGAACACCGGGGAGCTGTTTTTT; CDR3 protein: CASRRWATNTGELFF
clone size: many; J gene: TRBJ2-2; D gene: TRBD1; V gene: TRBV5-1; CDR3 DNA: TGCGCCAGCAGCTCCGCCTACCGGACAGGGAAGGTTGGGGATTCGAACACCGGGGAGCTGTTTTTT; CDR3 protein: CASSSAYRTGKVGDSNTGELFF
clone size: NA; J gene: TRBJ1-2; D gene: NA; V gene: TRBV27; CDR3 DNA: TGTGCCAGCAGTTTAGCAGGGGCGTCAGGCTACACCTTC; CDR3 protein: CASSLAGASGYTF
clone size: many; J gene: TRBJ2-3; D gene: NA; V gene: TRBV27; CDR3 DNA: TGTGCCAGCAAGGTGGGGGGTGCGACAGATACGCAGTATTTT; CDR3 protein: CASKVGGATDTQYF
clone size: many; J gene: TRBJ2-5; D gene: TRBD2; V gene: TRBV10-2; CDR3 DNA: TGCGCCAGCAGTGAGTCGGGACTAGCGGACAAAGAGACCCAGTACTTC; CDR3 protein: CASSESGLADKETQYF
clone size: many; J gene: TRBJ1-1; D gene: NA; V gene: TRBV5-1; CDR3 DNA: TGCGCCAGCAGCTTGGCCGACAGATTAAACACTGAAGCTTTCTTT; CDR3 protein: CASSLADRLNTEAFF
clone size: many; J gene: TRBJ2-1; D gene: NA; V gene: TRBV9; CDR3 DNA: TGTGCCAGCAGCGTAGCTGGGGGCGGGAGTACTTTCAATGAGCAGTTCTTC; CDR3 protein: CASSVAGGGSTFNEQFF
clone size: many; J gene: TRBJ2-7; D gene: TRBD1; V gene: TRBV5-1; CDR3 DNA: TGCGCCAGCAGCTTGTCGGGACAGGGGTTTTACGAGCAGTACTTC; CDR3 protein: CASSLSGQGFYEQYF
clone size: many; J gene: TRBJ1-2; D gene: TRBD1; V gene: TRBV5-1; CDR3 DNA: TGCGCCAGCAGCTTGGATAGGGGGCTCAACTATGGCTACACCTTC; CDR3 protein: CASSLDRGLNYGYTF
clone size: many; J gene: TRBJ2-5; D gene: NA; V gene: TRBV7-8; CDR3 DNA: TGTGCCAGCAGCTTAAATGGGGGCCCCCAAGAGACCCAGTACTTC; CDR3 protein: CASSLNGGPQETQYF
clone size: many; J gene: TRBJ2-3; D gene: NA; V gene: TRBV20-1; CDR3 DNA: TGCAGTGCTAGCATCATAGGGGGGACGCTACCCCCGGATACGCAGTATTTT; CDR3 protein: CSASIIGGTLPPDTQYF
clone size: many; J gene: TRBJ2-1; D gene: TRBD2; V gene: TRBV29-1; CDR3 DNA: TGCAGCGTTGAAGATCGCGAGACTAGCGGGAGTACCAATGAGCAGTTCTTC; CDR3 protein: CSVEDRETSGSTNEQFF
clone size: many; J gene: TRBJ2-5; D gene: TRBD1; V gene: TRBV3-1; CDR3 DNA: TGTGCCAGCAGCCCGCGACAGGGGATTCCCCAGTACTTC; CDR3 protein: CASSPRQGIPQYF
clone size: many; J gene: TRBJ2-5; D gene: NA; V gene: TRBV3-1; CDR3 DNA: TGTGCCAGCAGCATACAAAGGGGGACCCAGTACTTC; CDR3 protein: CASSIQRGTQYF
clone size: many; J gene: TRBJ1-1; D gene: TRBD1; V gene: TRBV7-2; CDR3 DNA: TGTGCCAGCAGCTTCCAGGGGGCACGGGCTGAAGCTTTCTTT; CDR3 protein: CASSFQGARAEAFF
clone size: many; J gene: TRBJ2-1; D gene: NA; V gene: TRBV6-5; CDR3 DNA: TGTGCCAGCAGCCCGGGGGGCGGGAGCTACAATGAGCAGTTCTTC; CDR3 protein: CASSPGGGSYNEQFF
clone size: many; J gene: TRBJ2-3; D gene: TRBD2; V gene: TRBV28; CDR3 DNA: TGTGCCAGCAGTTTAAAAGCGGGAGCCCTTACGCAGTATTTT; CDR3 protein: CASSLKAGALTQYF
clone size: NA; J gene: TRBJ2-1; D gene: NA; V gene: TRBV14; CDR3 DNA: TGTGCCAGCAGCCGAGGGCGGTATGAGCAGTTCTTC; CDR3 protein: CASSRGRYEQFF
clone size: NA; J gene: TRBJ1-5; D gene: NA; V gene: TRBV20-1; CDR3 DNA: TGCAGTGCTACAGGGTGTCATCAGCCCCAGCATTTT; CDR3 protein: CSATGCHQPQHF
clone size: many; J gene: TRBJ2-5; D gene: NA; V gene: TRBV21-1; CDR3 DNA: TGTGCCAGCATCACGACAGGGTCTGAGGAGACCCAGTACTTC; CDR3 protein: CASITTGSEETQYF
clone size: NA; J gene: TRBJ2-3; D gene: TRBD1; V gene: TRBV18; CDR3 DNA: TGTGCCAGCTCAAATCAAGGGGGCAGCGGCACAGATACGCAGTATTTT; CDR3 protein: CASSNQGGSGTDTQYF